What follows are 10 T cell receptor beta chains derived from one specimen sequenced in a study of metastatic and nonmetastatic thyroid tumors. TCRdb re-called clones via MiXCR from the PCR reads. The profile shows approximately 32,000 clones, about 32% of them singletons. Patients were all untreated before their thyroid surgery. Sequenced material: tumor tissue. The receptor source for this set is a female donor with papillary thyroid cancer or a benign thyroid nodule (not recorded which). Some clones in this sample may be carry-over from other donors' samples.

The sample holds a few counts of this clone. The sample contains more than one DNA sequence encoding this CDR3. The rearrangement joins TRBV7-9 to TRBJ2-1, with unresolved D. V shed 3 bases and J shed 9 bases, with 6 bases lying between them. CDR1 is SEHNR, CDR2 FQNEAQ, per germline (reference sequence). CDR3 length: 11 residues. In DNA form, the CDR3 reads TGTGCCAGCAGCTTCCTAGGTGAGCAGTTCTTC. Its translation: CASSFLGEQFF.

The chain uses TRBV2 and TRBJ1-3; 8 positions agree with TRBD1. V was pared by 4 bases and J by 3 bases, with 2 bases of the junction left unmatched. Germline V CDR1 and CDR2: SNHLY, FYNNEI. The CDR3 loop spans 14 amino acids. CDR3 amino acids: CASSGQGHGNTIYF. The CDR3 DNA is TGTGCCAGCAGTGGACAGGGGCATGGAAACACCATATATTTT.

V gene TRBV28 combines with J gene TRBJ1-1; TRBD1 might be the D (5 bases). Trimming pared 3 bases from V and 6 bases from J, leaving 5 bases between. This CDR3 comprises 11 residues. Germline lookup yields CDR1 MDHEN and CDR2 SYDVKM. In DNA, the CDR3 is TGTGCCAGCAGTTTGGGGGCTGAAGCTTTCTTT. It codes for CASSLGAEAFF.

This clone appeared a few times. The rearrangement uses TRBV6-5 and TRBJ2-7; 10 bases are shared with TRBD2. After removal of 0 bases from V and 7 bases from J, the junction contained 15 bases not matched to a gene. Germline V gene lookup returns CDR1 MNHEY and CDR2 SVGAGI. The length of the CDR3 is 18 residues. The CDR3 protein is CASSYSLGTSVQEGEQYF. The CDR3 region has the DNA TGTGCCAGCAGTTACTCGTTGGGGACTAGCGTACAAGAAGGAGAGCAGTACTTC.

The gene calls are TRBV6-1 and TRBJ2-1; TRBD2 might be the D (5 bases). Looked up from germline, CDR1 is MNHNS and CDR2 is SASEGT. The CDR3 has 15 amino acids. V dropped 6 bases and J dropped 9 bases, with 21 bases sitting between them. CDR3 bases: TGTGCCAGCAGCCCCAGGACTGGAATGTCGAGTGAGCAGTTCTTC. Amino acids: CASSPRTGMSSEQFF.

This clone was seen a few times. The chain couples TRBV12-5 to TRBJ2-1, with TRBD2 identical over 10 bases. The CDR3 loop spans 15 amino acids. V trimming: 3 bases; J trimming: 3 bases; junction bases outside the gene matches: 2. Germline CDR1 reads LGHNT; CDR2 reads FRNRAP. CDR3 amino acids: CASGFTSGDYNEQFF. The CDR3 nucleotides read TGTGCTAGTGGTTTTACTAGCGGGGACTACAATGAGCAGTTCTTC.

This chain links TRBV28 with TRBJ1-2, with D perhaps matching TRBD1 (5 bases). Trimming cost V 8 bases and J 8 bases, with 15 bases left between them. The CDR3 contains 12 residues. CDR1 is MDHEN and CDR2 is SYDVKM in the germline V gene. Here the CDR3 reads CASLTGPKGYTF. The CDR3 DNA is TGTGCCAGCCTGACGGGGCCTAAGGGCTACACCTTC.

This clone was seen only a few times. The V call is TRBV2, the J call TRBJ1-2; D perhaps matches TRBD1 (5 bases). Germline V gives CDR1 SNHLY, CDR2 FYNNEI. The V gene lost 3 bases and the J gene lost 2 bases, with 7 bases spanning the gap. The CDR3 extends over 13 amino acids. DNA for the CDR3: TGTGCCAGCAGTGAGAACAGGAACTATGGCTACACCTTC. This translates into CASSENRNYGYTF.

This clone was recorded a few times. This chain connects TRBV20-1 to TRBJ2-5; D gene uncertain. V lost 3 bases and J lost 1, with 12 bases in between. Germline V gene lookup returns CDR1 DFQATT and CDR2 SNEGSKA (reference sequence). The CDR3 is 14 amino acids. This CDR3 reads CSASSPYGQETQYF. The CDR3 DNA reads TGCAGTGCTAGCAGCCCTTACGGCCAAGAGACCCAGTACTTC.

The V call is TRBV12-3 or TRBV12-4, the J call TRBJ2-7, with TRBD2 as a possible D gene (5 bases). V lost 5 bases, J lost 1 base, and 9 bases lay in between. This CDR3 has 13 amino acids. The CDR3 sequence is CASSVPGSYEQYF. CDR3 DNA sequence: TGTGCCAGCAGTGTACCGGGGTCCTACGAGCAGTACTTC.